What follows are 18 T cell receptor beta chains derived from one specimen sequenced in a study of T cell changes during pregnancy in multiple sclerosis. Generated by immunoSEQ multiplex PCR, the TCRdb table keeps only in-frame clones and is missing some. The table shows fewer than 40,000 clones, with over 90% occurring only once. The sequencing used CD4+ T cells from peripheral blood mononuclear cells, collected in the second trimester of pregnancy. The receptors stem from a female donor with multiple sclerosis, enrolled in a pregnancy study.

V gene TRBV7-2 combines with J gene TRBJ2-5; TRBD2 aligns across 8 bases. This CDR3 has 17 residues. The germline gives CDR1 SGHTA, CDR2 FQGNSA. V dropped 0 bases and J dropped 1; count of bases not matched to a gene: 7. CDR3 coding DNA: TGTGCCAGCAGCTTAGCGAAAACGGGGGGGCCCCAAGAGACCCAGTACTTC. It is translated as CASSLAKTGGPQETQYF. The full variable domain, its missing parts supplied by reference TRBV7-2 and TRBJ2-5, is GAGVSQSPSNKVTEKGKDVELRCDPISGHTALYWYRQSLGQGLEFLIYFQGNSAPDKSGLPSDRFSAERTGGSVSTLTIQRTQQEDSAVYLCASSLAKTGGPQETQYFGPGTRLLVL.

In this sample, this clone turned up a few times. This rearrangement joins TRBV7-9 to TRBJ1-2, with 10 nucleotides matching TRBD1. CDR3 length equals 16 residues. CDR1 SEHNR and CDR2 FQNEAQ come from the germline V gene (reference sequence). Losses at the gene ends were 10 bases for V and 1 base for J; bases not matched to a gene: 12. This chain's CDR3 is CATLPGQGPLNYGYTF. CDR3 nucleotide sequence: TGTGCCACATTACCGGGACAGGGGCCGCTTAACTATGGCTACACCTTC.

This clone showed up just a few times. The chain employs TRBV7-8 and TRBJ2-7; the D gene is possibly TRBD1 (6 bases). Trimming shortened V by 2 bases and J by 11 bases, and 19 bases separated the two germline ends. The germline V gene encodes CDR1 SGHVS and CDR2 FQNEAQ. The CDR3 has 14 residues. CDR3 nucleotide sequence: TGTGCCAGCAGCTTAAGGGCCGGGCCGGGACAAAAGTACTTC. The encoded protein is CASSLRAGPGQKYF.

The chain is built from TRBV7-2 and TRBJ1-3, with a possible D match to TRBD1 (5 bases). CDR1 and CDR2 (germline): SGHTA, FQGNSA. The ends were cut back, 2 bases at V and 2 bases at J, with 13 bases in the middle. The CDR3 spans 16 residues. CDR3 nucleotide sequence: TGTGCCAGCAGCTTATCTACCTCAGGGACTGGAAACACCATATATTTT. It is translated as CASSLSTSGTGNTIYF.

The chain combines TRBV6-5 with TRBJ2-7, with D unresolved. Trimming pared 6 bases from V and 1 base from J, leaving 16 bases between. The CDR3 runs to 15 residues. Germline V CDR1 and CDR2: MNHEY, SVGAGI. In nucleotides, the CDR3 is TGTGCCAGCAGACTCCAGCGAGCTACTTCCTACGAGCAGTACTTC. Translated, it gives CASRLQRATSYEQYF.

This clone occurred once. The chain uses TRBV30 and TRBJ1-2, with TRBD1 matching over 9 bases. After removal of 3 bases from V and 4 bases from J, the junction contained 12 bases not matched to a gene. The V gene's germline CDR1 is GTSNPN and CDR2 SVGIG (reference sequence). The CDR3 has 16 amino acids. The CDR3 DNA is TGTGCCTGGAGAAGAGACAACACAGGGGGCCTCTATGGCTACACCTTC. Protein sequence: CAWRRDNTGGLYGYTF.

The V gene is TRBV7-8, the J gene TRBJ2-1, with 8 bases identical to TRBD2. CDR1 SGHVS and CDR2 FQNEAQ come from the germline V gene. This CDR3 is built from 15 residues. Trimming at V came to 1 base and at J to 5 bases, leaving 4 bases not matched to a gene. In nucleotides, the CDR3 is TGTGCCAGCAGCTTAGGTATAGCGGGAAACAATGAGCAGTTCTTC. Amino acid sequence: CASSLGIAGNNEQFF.

The chain is built from TRBV27 and TRBJ2-3; 8 nucleotides align to TRBD2. The CDR3 covers 15 residues. In germline, CDR1 is MNHEY, CDR2 SMNVEV (reference sequence). V lost 2 bases to trimming and J lost 3 bases; unmatched junction nucleotides: 4. The CDR3 here is CASSLRIAGTDTQYF. CDR3 DNA sequence: TGTGCCAGCAGTTTACGGATAGCGGGAACAGATACGCAGTATTTT.

This clone has only one observation. The chain uses TRBV7-2 and TRBJ1-1; tentatively, D is TRBD1 (6 bases). V was clipped by 5 bases and J by 1 base, with 14 bases between them. CDR1 is SGHTA and CDR2 is FQGNSA in the germline V gene. CDR3 length: 15 amino acids. CDR3 region: CASSGRGLENTEAFF. CDR3 DNA: TGTGCCAGCAGCGGCAGGGGTTTGGAGAACACTGAAGCTTTCTTT.

V and J are TRBV21-1 and TRBJ1-1; the table calls TRBD1, which could not be checked here. TRBV21-1 is annotated as a pseudogene. The CDR3 extends over 16 amino acids. CDR3: CASSKAPTGENTEAFF. The DNA for the CDR3 is TGTGCCAGCAGCAAAGCGCCCACAGGAGAGAACACTGAAGCTTTCTTT.

The chain links TRBV5-6 to TRBJ2-4, with TRBD1 identical over 11 bases. This CDR3 has 15 residues. The germline gives CDR1 SGHDT, CDR2 YYEEEE. V lost 5 bases, J lost 7 bases, and 8 bases stayed unmatched. The CDR3 DNA sequence: TGTGCCAGCAGTCTCCCCGGGACAGGGGGGAACATTCAGTACTTC. It encodes CASSLPGTGGNIQYF.

This clone was detected once. The rearrangement joins TRBV11-1 to TRBJ2-7, with D tentatively TRBD1 (6 bases). V lost 3 bases, J lost 0 bases, and 15 bases lay in between. This CDR3 region has 16 residues. CDR1 and CDR2 from the germline V gene are SGHAT and FQDESV (reference sequence). This CDR3 reads CASSLSTGISSYEQYF. As DNA, the CDR3 is TGTGCCAGCAGCTTGAGTACAGGGATAAGCTCCTACGAGCAGTACTTC.

This chain connects TRBV6-1 to TRBJ1-1; D gene unclear. V was pared by 2 bases and J by 5 bases, with 9 bases between. The length of the CDR3 is 13 residues. Germline V CDR1 and CDR2: MNHNS, SASEGT. The CDR3 DNA reads as TGTGCCAGCAGTGAAAGTCTCCGGACTGAAGCTTTCTTT. Its translation: CASSESLRTEAFF.

The rearrangement joins TRBV19 to TRBJ1-2; 12 positions match TRBD1. Germline-derived CDR1 and CDR2 are LNHDA and SQIVND (reference sequence). With V trimmed by 3 bases and J by 4 bases, 9 bases remained unmatched. This CDR3 has 17 residues. The CDR3: CASSIFPGQGASYGYTF. In nucleotides, the CDR3 is TGTGCCAGTAGTATCTTTCCGGGACAGGGGGCCTCCTATGGCTACACCTTC.

The chain combines TRBV5-4 with TRBJ1-1; 7 positions match TRBD1. Germline CDR1 reads SGHNT; CDR2 reads YYREEE (reference sequence). The CDR3 sequence is 17 residues long. V was pared by 6 bases and J by 0 bases, with 14 bases of the junction left unmatched. This CDR3 reads CASTSRTGASMNTEAFF. As DNA, the CDR3 is TGTGCCAGCACCTCCAGGACAGGAGCCTCTATGAACACTGAAGCTTTCTTT.

The V call is TRBV6-6, the J call TRBJ2-1; 7 bases align to TRBD2. V trimming: 3 bases; J trimming: 0 bases; junction bases outside the gene matches: 2. The CDR3 has 15 residues. The germline gives CDR1 MNHNY, CDR2 SVGAGI (reference sequence). This CDR3 reads CASSYGGGSYNEQFF. CDR3 nucleotide sequence: TGTGCCAGCAGTTATGGGGGGGGCTCCTACAATGAGCAGTTCTTC.

This chain connects TRBV6-5 to TRBJ1-1; TRBD1 agrees at 7 bases. The CDR3 covers 15 residues. Germline values: CDR1 MNHEY, CDR2 SVGAGI. V shed 5 bases and J 4 bases; nucleotides not matched to a gene: 10. CDR3 nucleotide sequence: TGTGCCAGCAGTCCCGGACAGGAAGGGCGCACTGAAGCTTTCTTT. It codes for CASSPGQEGRTEAFF.

This clone is a singleton in its sample. The chain combines TRBV7-9 with TRBJ2-1; TRBD1 matches 8 bases. The J segment lost 9 bases and the V segment lost 2 bases, leaving 6 bases of the junction unmatched. The CDR3 contains 14 residues. Germline assignment: CDR1 SEHNR and CDR2 FQNEAQ (reference sequence). The CDR3 DNA sequence: TGTGCCAGCAGCTTAACAAGGACAGGGAGTGAGCAGTTCTTC. This translates into CASSLTRTGSEQFF.